Included here is one T cell receptor (beta chain) sequence, with context. No antigen is known for it. The PCR used 60 Vbeta and 13 Jbeta primers. Profiled with immunoSEQ multiplex PCR; TCRdb holds only in-frame clones, not every one. Among fewer than 200,000 clones, approximately 80% were seen once, and the ten largest hold about 3.8%. These data belong to a study of cytomegalovirus exposure and HLA in healthy donors. Germline lookup yields CDR1 WSHSY and CDR2 SAAADI. The CDR3 spans 14 residues. With 3 bases clipped from V and 5 bases from J, the junction kept 5 bases outside the gene matches. Study-wide results and caveats: Follow-up analysis seemed to connect common viral pathogens with several of the most significant clusters identified.

The V call is TRBV10-2, the J call TRBJ2-5; TRBD2 matches 8 bases. Material: PBMCs. The TCR sequence derives from a man aged 25-40 years in good health and CMV-seropositive. In nucleotides, the CDR3 is TGCGCCAGCAGTGAAGCGGGGGCGAGGGAGACCCAGTACTTC. This translates into CASSEAGARETQYF.